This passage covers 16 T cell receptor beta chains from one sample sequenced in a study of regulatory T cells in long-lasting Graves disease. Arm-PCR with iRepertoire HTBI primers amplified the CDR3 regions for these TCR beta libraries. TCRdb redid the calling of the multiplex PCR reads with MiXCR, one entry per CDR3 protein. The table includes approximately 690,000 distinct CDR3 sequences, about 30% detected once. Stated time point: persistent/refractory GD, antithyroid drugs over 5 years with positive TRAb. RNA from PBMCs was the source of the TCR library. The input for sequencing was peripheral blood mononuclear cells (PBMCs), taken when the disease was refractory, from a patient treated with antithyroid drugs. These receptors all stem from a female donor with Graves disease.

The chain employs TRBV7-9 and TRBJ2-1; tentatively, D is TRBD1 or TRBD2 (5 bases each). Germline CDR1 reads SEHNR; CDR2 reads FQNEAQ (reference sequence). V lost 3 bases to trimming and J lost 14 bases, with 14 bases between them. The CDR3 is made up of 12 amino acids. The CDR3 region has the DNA TGTGCCAGCAGCTTGATCCAGTTGGGGGAGTTCTTC. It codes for CASSLIQLGEFF. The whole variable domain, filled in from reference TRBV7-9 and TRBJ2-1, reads DTGVSQNPRHKITKRGQNVTFRCDPISEHNRLYWYRQTLGQGPEFLTYFQNEAQLEKSRLLSDRFSAERPKGSFSTLEIQRTEQGDSAMYLCASSLIQLGEFFGPGTRLTVL.

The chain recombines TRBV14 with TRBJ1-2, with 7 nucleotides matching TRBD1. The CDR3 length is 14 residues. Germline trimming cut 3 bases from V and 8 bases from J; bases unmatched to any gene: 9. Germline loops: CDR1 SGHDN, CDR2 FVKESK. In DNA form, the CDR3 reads TGTGCCAGCAGCCAGGCCCTCGCAGGGGGGGGCTACACCTTC. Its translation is CASSQALAGGGYTF.

The CDR3 loop reads CASSKQQGIYEQYF. The CDR3 region has the DNA TGTGCCAGCAGTAAACAACAGGGGATCTACGAGCAGTACTTC. The genes are TRBV27 and TRBJ2-7, with TRBD1 matching over 7 bases. This CDR3 comprises 14 residues. The ends lost 5 bases at V and 3 bases at J; junction bases unmatched: 7. CDR1 is MNHEY, CDR2 SMNVEV, per germline (reference sequence).

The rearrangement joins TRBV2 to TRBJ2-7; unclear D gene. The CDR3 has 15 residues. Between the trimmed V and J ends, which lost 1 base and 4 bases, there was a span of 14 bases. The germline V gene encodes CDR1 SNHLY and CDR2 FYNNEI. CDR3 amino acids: CASSEGTMILYEQYF. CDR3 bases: TGTGCCAGCAGTGAAGGCACAATGATTCTGTACGAGCAGTACTTC. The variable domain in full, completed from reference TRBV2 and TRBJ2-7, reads EPEVTQTPSHQVTQMGQEVILRCVPISNHLYFYWYRQILGQKVEFLVSFYNNEISEKSEIFDDQFSVERPDGSNFTLKIRSTKLEDSAMYFCASSEGTMILYEQYFGPGTRLTVT.

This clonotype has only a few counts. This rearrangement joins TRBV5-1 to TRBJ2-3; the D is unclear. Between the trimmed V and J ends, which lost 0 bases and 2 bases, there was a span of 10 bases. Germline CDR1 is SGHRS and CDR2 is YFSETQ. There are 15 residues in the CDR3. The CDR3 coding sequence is TGCGCCAGCAGCTTGGAGTGGCAATCCACAGATACGCAGTATTTT. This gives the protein CASSLEWQSTDTQYF.

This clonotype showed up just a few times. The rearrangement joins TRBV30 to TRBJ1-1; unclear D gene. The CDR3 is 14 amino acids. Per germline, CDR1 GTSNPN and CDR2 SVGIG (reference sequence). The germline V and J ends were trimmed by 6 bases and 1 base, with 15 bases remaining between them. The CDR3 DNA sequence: TGTGCCTGCTTGAGCCCGCCCCAGAACACTGAAGCTTTCTTT. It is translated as CACLSPPQNTEAFF.

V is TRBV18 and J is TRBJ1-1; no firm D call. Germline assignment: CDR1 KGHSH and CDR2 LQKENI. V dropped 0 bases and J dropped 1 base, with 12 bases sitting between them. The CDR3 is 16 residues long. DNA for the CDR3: TGTGCCAGCTCACCACCGGTATGGCAGCCGAACACTGAAGCTTTCTTT. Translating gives CASSPPVWQPNTEAFF.

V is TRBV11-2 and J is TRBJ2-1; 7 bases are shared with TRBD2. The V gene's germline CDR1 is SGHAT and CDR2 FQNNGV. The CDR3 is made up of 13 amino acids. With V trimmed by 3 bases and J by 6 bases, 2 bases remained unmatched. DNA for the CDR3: TGTGCCAGCAGCTTCGCTAGCGGCAATGAGCAGTTCTTC. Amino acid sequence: CASSFASGNEQFF.

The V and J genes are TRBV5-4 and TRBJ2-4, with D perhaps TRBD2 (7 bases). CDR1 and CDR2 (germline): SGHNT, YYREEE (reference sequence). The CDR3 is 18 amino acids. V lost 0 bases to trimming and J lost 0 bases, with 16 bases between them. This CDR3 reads CASSLGGGGALAKNIQYF. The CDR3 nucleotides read TGTGCCAGCAGCTTGGGGGGAGGGGGAGCGTTAGCCAAAAACATTCAGTACTTC.

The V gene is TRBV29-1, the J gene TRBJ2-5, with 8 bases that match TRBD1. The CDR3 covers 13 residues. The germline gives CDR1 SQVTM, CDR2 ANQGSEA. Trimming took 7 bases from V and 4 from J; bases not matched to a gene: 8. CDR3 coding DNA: TGCAGCGCCGCGGACAGGGCGGCAGAGACCCAGTACTTC. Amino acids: CSAADRAAETQYF.

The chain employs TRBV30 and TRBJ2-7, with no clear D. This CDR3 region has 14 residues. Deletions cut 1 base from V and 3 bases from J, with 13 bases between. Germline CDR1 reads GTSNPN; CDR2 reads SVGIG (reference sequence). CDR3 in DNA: TGTGCCTGGAGTGAATGGGGATTCGGCTACGAGCAGTACTTC. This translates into CAWSEWGFGYEQYF.

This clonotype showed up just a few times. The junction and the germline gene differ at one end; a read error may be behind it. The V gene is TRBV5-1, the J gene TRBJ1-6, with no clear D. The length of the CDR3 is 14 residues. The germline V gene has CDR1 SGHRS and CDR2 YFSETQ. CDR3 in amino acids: CASSFDDNRSPLHF. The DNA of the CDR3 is TGTGCCAGCAGCTTCGATGATAATCGTTCACCCCTCCACTTT. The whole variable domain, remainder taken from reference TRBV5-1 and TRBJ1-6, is KAGVTQTPRYLIKTRGQQVTLSCSPISGHRSVSWYQQTPGQGLQFLFEYFSETQRNKGNFPGRFSGRQFSNSRSEMNVSTLELGDSALYLCASSFDDNRSPLHFGNGTRLTVT.

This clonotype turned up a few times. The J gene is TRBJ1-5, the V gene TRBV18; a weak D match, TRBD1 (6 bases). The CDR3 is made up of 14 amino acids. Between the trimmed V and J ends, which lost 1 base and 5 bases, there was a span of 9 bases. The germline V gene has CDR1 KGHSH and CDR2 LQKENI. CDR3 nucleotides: TGTGCCAGCTCACCACAGGGGGGACATCAGCCCCAGCATTTT. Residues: CASSPQGGHQPQHF.

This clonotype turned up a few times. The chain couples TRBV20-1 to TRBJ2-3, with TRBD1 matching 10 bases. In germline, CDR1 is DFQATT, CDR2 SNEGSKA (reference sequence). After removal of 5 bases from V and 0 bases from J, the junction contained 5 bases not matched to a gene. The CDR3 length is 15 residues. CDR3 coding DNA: TGCAGTGCTGAGACAGGGGGCTTTAGCACAGATACGCAGTATTTT. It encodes CSAETGGFSTDTQYF.

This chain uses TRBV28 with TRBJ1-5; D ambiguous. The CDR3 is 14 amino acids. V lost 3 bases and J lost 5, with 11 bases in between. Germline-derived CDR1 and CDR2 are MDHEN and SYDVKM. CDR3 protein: CASSFLRSDQPQHF. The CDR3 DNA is TGTGCCAGCAGTTTCTTAAGGAGTGATCAGCCCCAGCATTTT.

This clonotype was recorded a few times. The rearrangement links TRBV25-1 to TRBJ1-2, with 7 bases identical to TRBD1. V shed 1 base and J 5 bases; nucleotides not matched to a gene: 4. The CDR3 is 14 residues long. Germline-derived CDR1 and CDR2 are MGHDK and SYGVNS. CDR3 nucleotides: TGTGCCAGCAGTGAATGGGGACAGACGTATGGCTACACCTTC. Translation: CASSEWGQTYGYTF.